The rows below give T cell receptor beta chains drawn from one sample of a study of immune cell composition in non-small cell lung cancer. Sequenced by immunoSEQ multiplex PCR; TCRdb stores in-frame clones only, minus some. The sample lists roughly 3,700 clones; 70% to 75% were seen once. Sequencing was performed on non-adjacent lung tissue. The receptors originated from a human donor with non-small cell lung cancer. Both conserved end residues are part of each CDR3. A D gene is named only where the DNA matches it firmly. Only some rows state a clone size, as once, few, many or a class for expanded clones.

cdr3_nt,cdr3_aa,j_call,d_call,v_call,clone_size
TGTGCCAGCAGCTTTGGGGTGGGGGGCCAAGAGACCCAGTACTTC,CASSFGVGGQETQYF,TRBJ2-5,.,TRBV7-9,.
TGCGCCAGCAGCCCTGACCATAGCGGGAGCTCCTACAATGAGCAGTTCTTC,CASSPDHSGSSYNEQFF,TRBJ2-1,TRBD2,TRBV4-3,.
TGTGCCAGCAGCCAAGATCCGGCCGGGACAGGGGAAAACATTCAGTACTTC,CASSQDPAGTGENIQYF,TRBJ2-4,TRBD1,TRBV4-2,.
TGTGCCAGCAGGTCCATAGCGGGAGTAACAGATACGCAGTATTTT,CASRSIAGVTDTQYF,TRBJ2-3,TRBD2,TRBV7-9,.
TGTGCCAGCAGCCAAGATTGGAACAGGAGAGCTTTCTTT,CASSQDWNRRAFF,TRBJ1-1,.,TRBV14,.
TGTGCCAGCAGTTCCCCCCCTCTACAGGGGCCGGGGACTGAAGCTTTCTTT,CASSSPPLQGPGTEAFF,TRBJ1-1,TRBD1,TRBV28,.
TGTGCCACCAGCAAGGATACTAGCGGGAGGGCCAAGGGAGAGCAGTTCTTC,CATSKDTSGRAKGEQFF,TRBJ2-1,TRBD2,TRBV15,few
TGTGCCAGCAGGTCGGGACAGGACTACGAGCAGTACTTC,CASRSGQDYEQYF,TRBJ2-7,TRBD1,TRBV4-2,once
TGTGCCAGCAGCTTTAATTTGGCCAACGTCCTGACTTTC,CASSFNLANVLTF,TRBJ2-6,.,TRBV11-2,.
TGTGCCAGCAGCTATTGGGCAGGGCGAGTTGGCTACACCTTC,CASSYWAGRVGYTF,TRBJ1-2,.,TRBV5-5,.
TGTGCCAGCAGTTTAGTAGGACTGGACCTCTATGGCTACACCTTC,CASSLVGLDLYGYTF,TRBJ1-2,.,TRBV28,large
TGTGCCAGCAGCTGGAACAGGGGATCGGGCACTGAAGCTTTCTTT,CASSWNRGSGTEAFF,TRBJ1-1,TRBD1,TRBV7-9,.
TGCGCCAGCAGCCAAGAGGCTAGCGGGGCCTACGAGCAGTACTTC,CASSQEASGAYEQYF,TRBJ2-7,TRBD2,TRBV4-3,few